Listed below are T cell receptor beta chains from one sample, sequenced in a study of blood T cell repertoires in COVID-19. TCRdb's copy holds only in-frame clones and misses some; the assay was immunoSEQ multiplex PCR. This table holds fewer than 350,000 clones, around 87% found once. The specimen sequenced was peripheral blood. These receptors were taken from a woman aged 45-59 years who had recovered from COVID-19. The CDR3 runs from the conserved cysteine through the conserved F or W.

>TRBV28|15
CASSPVGGWNQPQHF
>TRBV11-2|15
CASSLAPAGGHEQYF
>TRBV5-4|14
CASSYQGKNQPQHF
>TRBV9|18
CASSRKLGRREKYNEQFF
>TRBV5-1|16
CATRLGQGESDYGYTF
>TRBV5-1|15
CASSPGLAGVYEQYF
>TRBV7-2|14
CASRVQAPNSPLHF
>TRBV27|13
CASSAAGGREQFF
>TRBV6-6|12
CASSLGRDEAFF
>TRBV7-2|13
CASRGGFGTEAFF
>TRBV30|13
CAWSGQGGQPQHF
>TRBV10-3|15
CAISGETGGQETQYF
>TRBV7-3|14
CASSLRGLYNEQFF
>TRBV18|17
CASSPQRDRVNTGELFF
>TRBV12-3/TRBV12-4|13
CASSGRVSETQYF
>TRBV7-8|13
CASSLAQGMGMYF
>TRBV27|13
CASGYNRGEKLFF
>TRBV5-1|15
CASSLRGQDQETQYF
>TRBV18|14
CASSASGSTDTQYF
>TRBV12-3/TRBV12-4|13
CASSLVEFYEQYF
>TRBV28|15
CASSSQQGRNEKLFF
>TRBV10-3|15
CATTRDSYVNTEAFF
>TRBV5-1|15
CASSIRTDSTDTQYF
>TRBV2|15
CASSQTSGANYGYTF
>TRBV5-4|16
CASSFSGTGGRPEQYF
>TRBV28|16
CASSLFPTVANEKLFF
>TRBV12-3/TRBV12-4|11
CASSLSIVAFF
>TRBV10-3|13
CAIRGQGADTIYF
>TRBV20-1|11
CSARGDSEAFF
>TRBV7-6|16
CASSPNSGGTHYEQYF
>TRBV3-1/TRBV3-2|13
CASTLGGDYGYTF
>TRBV4-3|16
CASSQDRGPGTGELFF
>TRBV12-3/TRBV12-4|13
CASSLRTGATQYF
>TRBV15|14
CATSSRSGSDEQYF
>TRBV5-6|17
CASSLLLTGLNTGELFF
>TRBV10-3|16
CAIRPGQELYWHGYTF
>TRBV2|15
CASSERTSGRDTQYF
>TRBV28|14
CASKGTGGTDTQYF
>TRBV27|15
CASRPVQGFQETQYF
>TRBV5-4|15
CASSEVEDSTSPLHF
>TRBV12-3/TRBV12-4|13
CASSPGAGGTQYF
>TRBV3-1/TRBV3-2|14
CASSQWTVTYEQYF
>TRBV19|15
CASSARDRGSYEQYF
>TRBV10-3|12
CAISEPGETQYF
>TRBV7-9|15
CASSLDQGKFTGYTF
>TRBV5-1|14
CASSSLQGIYGYTF
>TRBV4-3|15
CASSPSWTGAYEQYF
>TRBV11-1|15
CASSSTSGIETTQYF
>TRBV15|15
CATSPGMTSEYEQYF
>TRBV9|15
CASSAQGGSGEKLFF
>TRBV7-2|15
CASSLTGGGTDTQYF
>TRBV6-2/TRBV6-3|13
CASSPFRSYGYTF
>TRBV11-2|14
CASSFSSRNSPLHF
>TRBV5-1|14
CASSLGGGSDEQFF
>TRBV28|13
CASSPTGYTEAFF
>TRBV6-1|13
CASSERGLTEAFF